These T cell receptor beta chains were read from a single sample in a study of beta chain features in type 1 diabetes. Sequencing used immunoSEQ multiplex PCR; TCRdb keeps in-frame clones, though not all of them. The data contain about 170,000 clones, roughly 7.1% of them singletons. The sequenced material came from central memory CD4+ T cells from blood. These receptors all stem from a woman aged 40 to 49 with type 1 diabetes. CDR3s include the opening cysteine and the closing phenylalanine or tryptophan. D genes are given only for firm matches. Clone size, where shown, is once, few, many, or a class for clones that have expanded.

clone size	V gene	D gene	J gene	CDR3 protein
.	TRBV11-2	.	TRBJ2-7	CASSVQAFLTYEQYF
few	TRBV7-2	.	TRBJ2-6	CASSLGGPGANVLTF
.	TRBV7-2	TRBD1	TRBJ1-4	CASSQQGLAEKLFF
few	TRBV28	TRBD1	TRBJ1-2	CASSRHGTDHYGYTF
.	TRBV7-2	.	TRBJ1-2	CASSPGYGYTF
.	TRBV19	.	TRBJ1-5	CASRTTGQPQHF
few	TRBV7-3	.	TRBJ1-2	CASSLLGGYGYTF
many	TRBV18	TRBD1	TRBJ2-3	CASSPGQGALAGTDTQYF
few	TRBV9	TRBD1	TRBJ2-2	CASSEPGTGEKGELFF
few	TRBV7-9	TRBD2	TRBJ2-1	CASSGLAGGPNEQFF
.	TRBV6-6	TRBD1	TRBJ1-5	CASRATGGNQPQHF
.	TRBV6-4	TRBD2	TRBJ2-2	CATQGTSGTGELFF
many	TRBV19	TRBD1	TRBJ2-5	CASSKTGGKETQYF
once	TRBV30	.	TRBJ2-7	CAWGDNSYEQYF
few	TRBV9	TRBD2	TRBJ2-1	CASSVEEREGYEQFF
.	TRBV7-3	.	TRBJ1-2	CASSTQGLAGYTF
few	TRBV2	.	TRBJ1-1	CASSAVAMNTEAFF
.	TRBV7-2	.	TRBJ1-1	CASSPAPGVPPEAFF
many	TRBV7-2	TRBD2	TRBJ2-5	CASRQGIGRETQYF
few	TRBV19	.	TRBJ1-5	CASTGGDSNQPQHF
few	TRBV6-5	.	TRBJ1-5	CASSYLTRSYNQPQHF
.	TRBV7-9	TRBD1	TRBJ1-1	CASSQGGNTEAFF
few	TRBV5-1	.	TRBJ2-1	CASSLDPQAEQFF
few	TRBV30	TRBD2	TRBJ2-5	CAWRPGLAGVGETQYF
.	TRBV19	.	TRBJ2-4	CASSIGNPGAKNIQYF
.	TRBV5-1	.	TRBJ2-3	CASSLGPPGTDTQYF
.	TRBV29-1	.	TRBJ1-3	CSVTANGNTIYF
few	TRBV5-1	TRBD1	TRBJ2-7	CASSARDRVDEQYF
.	TRBV18	.	TRBJ1-5	CASSPSPPDPGQPQHF
.	TRBV4-1	.	TRBJ2-2	CASSQDARGRAGELFF
.	TRBV5-1	TRBD2	TRBJ2-4	CASSTIREGKNIQYF
few	TRBV5-1	.	TRBJ2-5	CASSLRPFEDETQYF
few	TRBV29-1	.	TRBJ2-5	CSVRGGQETQYF
.	TRBV7-8	TRBD2	TRBJ2-7	CASSELGLAVNEQYF
.	TRBV9	TRBD1	TRBJ2-1	CASSVTGGGSYNEQFF
many	TRBV6-6	.	TRBJ1-2	CASSQGTNYGYTF
.	TRBV29-1	.	TRBJ1-1	CSVRSQSNTEAFF
.	TRBV27	TRBD1	TRBJ2-6	CASSRTGGTTGANVLTF
.	TRBV9	TRBD1	TRBJ2-5	CASSRDREETQYF
.	TRBV10-3	TRBD1	TRBJ1-6	CAIRQGNSPLHF
few	TRBV29-1	.	TRBJ2-7	CSVGPGVHEQYF
few	TRBV9	.	TRBJ2-3	CASSVGSPLTDTQYF
.	TRBV28	.	TRBJ1-1	CASSLPRGGRTEAFF
few	TRBV4-2	TRBD1	TRBJ2-3	CASSPRQGTDTQYF
few	TRBV28	TRBD1	TRBJ1-5	CASRLGQGPQHF
.	TRBV5-1	TRBD1	TRBJ1-1	CASSLEPGGGGTEAFF
few	TRBV5-6	TRBD1	TRBJ1-5	CASSSGTGPLSDQPQHF
few	TRBV6-5	.	TRBJ1-3	CASSYERGNTIYF
.	TRBV29-1	.	TRBJ1-5	CSVQGDNSNQPQHF
.	TRBV5-1	.	TRBJ2-3	CASNTGFTDTQYF
.	TRBV5-1	TRBD2	TRBJ2-3	CASSSGLAGGGTDTQYF
.	TRBV5-4	TRBD1	TRBJ2-1	CASSSRTGKYNEQFF
few	TRBV7-7	TRBD1	TRBJ2-5	CASSLDRTETQYF
few	TRBV4-2	TRBD2	TRBJ2-7	CASSQDLAGGYEQYF